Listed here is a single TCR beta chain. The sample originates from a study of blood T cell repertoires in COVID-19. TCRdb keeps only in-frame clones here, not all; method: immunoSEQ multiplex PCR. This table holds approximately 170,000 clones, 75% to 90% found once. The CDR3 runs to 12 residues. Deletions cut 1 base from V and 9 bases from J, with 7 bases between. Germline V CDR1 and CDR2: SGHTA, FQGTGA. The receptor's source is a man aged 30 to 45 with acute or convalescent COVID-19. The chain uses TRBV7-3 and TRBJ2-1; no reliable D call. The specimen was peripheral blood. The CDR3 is CASSLRSGEQFF. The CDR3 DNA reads TGTGCCAGCAGCTTAAGATCCGGTGAGCAGTTCTTC. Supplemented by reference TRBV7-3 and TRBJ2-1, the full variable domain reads GAGVSQTPSNKVTEKGKYVELRCDPISGHTALYWYRQSLGQGPEFLIYFQGTGAADDSGLPNDRFFAVRPEGSVSTLKIQRTERGDSAVYLCASSLRSGEQFFGPGTRLTVL.